This T cell receptor (beta chain) comes out of a study of identical twins. TCRdb called the 5' RACE reads again in MiXCR, with one record for every CDR3 protein. The sample lists roughly 750,000 distinct CDR3 sequences, approximately 21% seen once, with around 4.5% in the top ten. This clonotype was seen more than once but under ten times. The sample was also reused in another study, on T cells expressing NK-cell markers.

The specimen was PBMCs. The origin of this receptor is a woman younger than 35 in good health.

CDR3 sequence (DNA): TGTGCCTGCACCGGGACTAGTAACAATGAGCAGTTCTTC. Protein sequence: CACTGTSNNEQFF. V is TRBV10-3 and J is TRBJ2-1, with 8 bases fitting TRBD2. The CDR3 runs 13 residues. Germline V gene lookup returns CDR1 ENHRY and CDR2 SYGVKD. V lost 11 bases, J lost 5 bases, and 8 bases stayed unmatched.